These T cell receptor beta chains were read from a single sample in a study of Graves' ophthalmopathy and Graves' hyperthyroidism. One entry per CDR3 protein, called by TCRdb with MiXCR from the multiplex PCR reads. The table has about 400,000 distinct CDR3 sequences, roughly 21% seen once; the top ten hold more than 2.5%. Sequenced material: peripheral blood. Receptors originate from a woman aged 18-29 years with stable Graves' hyperthyroidism. Each CDR3 is given with its conserved first and last residue. The D gene is left open where the match is weak. Some rows have no size entry. The others give once, few or many, or a class for an expanded clone.

j_call,v_call,d_call,clone_size,cdr3_aa,cdr3_nt
TRBJ2-7,TRBV5-1,TRBD1,many,CASSFTGQGNYEQYF,TGCGCCAGCAGCTTTACGGGACAGGGGAACTACGAGCAGTACTTC
TRBJ2-2,TRBV10-1,-,many,CASSRDHTGELFF,TGCGCCAGCAGCCGCGACCACACCGGGGAGCTGTTTTTT
TRBJ2-7,TRBV4-1,-,many,CASSQHIRDYYEQYF,TGCGCCAGCAGCCAGCACATTCGGGATTACTACGAGCAGTACTTC
TRBJ1-1,TRBV6-1,-,-,CASRDPSAGDTEAFF,TGTGCCAGCAGGGATCCATCCGCGGGGGACACTGAAGCTTTCTTT
TRBJ2-2,TRBV24-1,-,many,CATSDKGFGTGELFF,TGTGCCACCAGTGATAAGGGGTTTGGCACCGGGGAGCTGTTTTTT
TRBJ1-2,TRBV12-3/TRBV12-4,TRBD1,many,CASSLGTGGLGYTF,TGTGCCAGCAGTTTAGGAACAGGGGGCCTTGGCTACACCTTC
TRBJ2-2,TRBV19,-,-,CASSIGFKRRINTGELFF,TGTGCCAGTAGTATCGGCTTTAAAAGGAGGATTAACACCGGGGAGCTGTTTTTT
TRBJ2-2,TRBV9,TRBD2,-,CASSVQREGNEGGELFF,TGTGCCAGCAGCGTACAGCGGGAGGGCAATGAGGGCGGGGAGCTGTTTTTT
TRBJ2-7,TRBV2,-,-,CASSELAYEQYF,TGTGCCAGCAGTGAACTAGCCTACGAGCAGTACTTC
TRBJ2-3,TRBV9,-,few,CASSASGLSTDTQYF,TGTGCCAGCAGCGCAAGCGGTTTGAGCACAGATACGCAGTATTTT
TRBJ1-1,TRBV11-2,-,many,CASSLESSAFF,TGTGCCAGCAGCTTAGAAAGTAGCGCTTTCTTT
TRBJ1-1,TRBV30,-,-,CAWQWTVGNTEASF,TGTGCCTGGCAGTGGACAGTAGGGAACACTGAAGCTTCCTTT
TRBJ1-2,TRBV2,-,many,CASRKQGWYGYTF,TGTGCCAGCAGAAAACAGGGATGGTATGGCTACACCTTC
TRBJ1-1,TRBV9,-,many,CASSVGQVMNTEAFF,TGTGCCAGCAGCGTAGGGCAGGTCATGAACACTGAAGCTTTCTTT
TRBJ2-7,TRBV6-2/TRBV6-3,TRBD1,few,CASSRRQGLNEQYF,TGTGCCAGCAGCCGAAGACAGGGATTGAACGAGCAGTACTTC
TRBJ2-6,TRBV28,TRBD1,-,CASTKDRGPPGANVLTF,TGTGCCAGCACCAAAGACAGGGGTCCTCCTGGGGCCAACGTCCTGACTTTC
TRBJ2-2,TRBV7-2,-,many,CASSLDGVYTGELFF,TGTGCCAGCAGCTTAGACGGGGTATACACCGGGGAGCTGTTTTTT
TRBJ2-3,TRBV5-1,TRBD2,few,CASSAGLAGFGTDTQYF,TGCGCCAGCAGCGCCGGACTAGCGGGGTTTGGCACAGATACGCAGTATTTT
TRBJ1-1,TRBV28,-,-,CASSWASNTEAFF,TGTGCCAGCAGTTGGGCTTCGAACACTGAAGCTTTCTTT
TRBJ1-1,TRBV6-2/TRBV6-3,-,many,CASRDREAFF,TGTGCCAGCAGGGACAGAGAAGCTTTCTTT
TRBJ1-1,TRBV3-1,-,-,CASSRGQSGAFF,TGTGCCAGCAGCCGCGGACAGAGTGGGGCTTTCTTT
TRBJ2-7,TRBV13,-,many,CASSLRTNSVYEQYF,TGTGCCAGCAGCTTAAGGACTAACTCTGTCTACGAGCAGTACTTC
TRBJ1-2,TRBV28,TRBD1,-,CASRAGTGVRGYTF,TGTGCCAGCAGAGCCGGGACAGGGGTTAGAGGCTACACCTTC
TRBJ2-2,TRBV24-1,TRBD2,many,CATSEGLAAGELFF,TGTGCCACCAGTGAAGGACTAGCAGCCGGGGAGCTGTTTTTT
TRBJ2-7,TRBV6-1,-,many,CASSDNPPSDMGFYEQYF,TGTGCCAGCAGTGATAACCCTCCGTCCGACATGGGATTCTACGAGCAGTACTTC
TRBJ1-5,TRBV6-6,-,many,CASSKRGVGQPQHF,TGTGCCAGCAGCAAACGTGGGGTTGGTCAGCCCCAGCATTTT
TRBJ1-1,TRBV28,TRBD1,-,CASTEQGATNTEAFF,TGTGCCAGCACCGAACAGGGGGCTACGAACACTGAAGCTTTCTTT
TRBJ1-5,TRBV12-3/TRBV12-4,-,-,CASSITAKQPQHF,TGTGCCAGCAGTATAACAGCGAAACAGCCCCAGCATTTT
TRBJ2-7,TRBV14,TRBD1,many,CASSQVNGFGQGASEQYF,TGTGCCAGCAGCCAAGTTAACGGTTTCGGCCAGGGGGCGAGCGAGCAGTACTTC
TRBJ1-5,TRBV12-3/TRBV12-4,-,many,CASSPGRGLDF,TGTGCCAGCAGTCCCGGTAGGGGTTTGGATTTT
TRBJ1-1,TRBV25-1,-,many,CASSDWTLNTEAFF,TGTGCCAGCAGTGATTGGACCCTGAACACTGAAGCTTTCTTT
TRBJ2-7,TRBV5-1,-,-,CASSSTIRDEQYF,TGCGCCAGCAGCTCGACAATTCGGGACGAGCAGTACTTC
TRBJ2-5,TRBV5-5,-,many,CASSLEVSQETQYF,TGTGCCAGCAGCTTGGAAGTTAGTCAAGAGACCCAGTACTTC
TRBJ1-2,TRBV7-9,-,many,CASSLGGSANYGYTF,TGTGCCAGCAGCCTAGGTGGCAGTGCTAACTATGGCTACACCTTC
TRBJ1-2,TRBV9,-,many,CASSVGSLNYGYTF,TGTGCCAGCAGCGTGGGCTCGCTTAACTATGGCTACACCTTC